These 28 T cell receptor beta chains were all obtained from the same sample, sequenced in a study of shared clonotypes between healthy human individuals (dated by TCRdb to 2019 to 2021). Library generation was performed with the immunoSEQ multiplex PCR assay. Imported from immuneACCESS, the table was reduced by TCRdb to in-frame sequences with V and J called. These copies leave out some clones; in studies compared against another copy, an unresolved V gene accounts for under half, and the cause of the remainder is not known. The sample table contains about 480,000 clones; only one count was recorded for around 74% of them. The top ten hold 13% of the sample. Sequencing was carried out using PBMCs. The receptors here all came from a woman in her forties in good health. Some clones in this sample may be carry-over from other donors' samples.

V gene TRBV4-3 combines with J gene TRBJ2-6, with TRBD2 as a possible D gene (6 bases). The CDR3 extends over 17 amino acids. The V gene's germline CDR1 is LGHNA and CDR2 YSLEER. V was clipped by 4 bases and J by 0 bases, with 13 bases between them. CDR3 DNA: TGCGCCAGCAGCCCCACCCGAGCGGGCTCTGGGGCCAACGTCCTGACTTTC. Amino acids: CASSPTRAGSGANVLTF.

This chain connects TRBV7-3 to TRBJ2-3, with D possibly TRBD2 on 6 matching bases. The V and J ends lost 2 bases and 5 bases respectively, with 11 bases between them. Germline V CDR1 and CDR2: SGHTA, FQGTGA. This CDR3 contains 14 residues. The chain's CDR3 is CASSLGGILDTQYF. DNA of the CDR3: TGTGCCAGCAGCTTAGGCGGGATTTTAGATACGCAGTATTTT.

In nucleotides, the CDR3 is TGTGCCAGCAGCAAGGAAACCGGCTATGGCTACACCTTC. It codes for CASSKETGYGYTF. V and J are TRBV7-3 and TRBJ1-2, with unresolved D. Trimming cost V 5 bases and J 4 bases, with 11 bases left between them. There are 13 residues in the CDR3. Germline-derived CDR1 and CDR2 are SGHTA and FQGTGA.

The chain carries TRBV5-4 and TRBJ2-3; D gene ambiguous. The CDR3 length is 14 residues. The V end was cut by 4 bases, the J end by 2 bases, with 11 bases between. The V gene's germline CDR1 is SGHNT and CDR2 YYREEE (reference sequence). The CDR3: CASSLGGATDTQYF. The DNA of the CDR3 is TGTGCCAGCAGCCTTGGCGGAGCCACAGATACGCAGTATTTT.

This sequence joins TRBV2 and TRBJ2-7; D may be TRBD2 (5 bases). The ends were cut back, 4 bases at V and 9 bases at J, with 16 bases in the middle. The CDR3 runs 13 residues. CDR1 and CDR2 (germline): SNHLY, FYNNEI. CDR3 DNA: TGTGCCAGCAGTGCACTATTCCTAAGCGGGCAGTACTTC. Translated, it gives CASSALFLSGQYF.

V and J are TRBV9 and TRBJ2-4; 12 bases line up with TRBD2. CDR1 and CDR2 (germline): SGDLS, YYNGEE. V gave up 4 bases and J gave up 4 bases; unmatched junction bases: 6. The CDR3 sequence is 16 residues long. CDR3 in DNA: TGTGCCAGCAGCCCTTCTAGCGGGAGGGGGAAAAACATTCAGTACTTC. Translated, it gives CASSPSSGRGKNIQYF.

The sample holds one count of this clone. J is TRBJ2-7 and V is TRBV28, with D unclear. V lost 5 bases, J lost 5 bases, and 13 bases lay in between. CDR3 length: 13 residues. CDR1 is MDHEN and CDR2 is SYDVKM in the germline V gene. The CDR3 coding sequence is TGTGCCAGCAGTCCGAACTCCGTCGACGAGCAGTACTTC. Its protein product is CASSPNSVDEQYF.

This chain joins TRBV4-1 and TRBJ1-5; tentative D call: TRBD1 (5 bases). Germline V gene lookup returns CDR1 MGHRA and CDR2 YSYEKL. V was trimmed by 5 bases and J by 2 bases, leaving 10 bases between them. The CDR3 sequence is 14 residues long. CDR3 residues: CASSGRDGNQPQHF. The CDR3 DNA is TGCGCCAGCAGCGGCCGGGACGGCAATCAGCCCCAGCATTTT.

A few counts support this clone. The CDR3 here is CASSDPDRTSNQPQHF. In DNA, the CDR3 is TGCGCCAGCAGTGATCCCGACAGGACTAGCAATCAGCCCCAGCATTTT. The J gene is TRBJ1-5, the V gene TRBV10-1; D perhaps matches TRBD1 (6 bases). The ends were cut back, 3 bases at V and 0 bases at J, with 12 bases in the middle. This CDR3 spans 16 amino acids. CDR1 is WNHNN and CDR2 is SYGVQD in the germline V gene (reference sequence).

The chain joins TRBV5-1 to TRBJ2-3; D is ambiguous. The length of the CDR3 is 13 residues. Trimming took 1 base from V and 5 from J, leaving 8 bases between them. Looked up from germline, CDR1 is SGHRS and CDR2 is YFSETQ. This chain's CDR3 is CASSLIGGDTQYF. The CDR3, as DNA: TGCGCCAGCAGCTTGATTGGCGGAGATACGCAGTATTTT.

In the case of this clone: The sample contains more than one DNA sequence encoding this CDR3. The chain employs TRBV28 and TRBJ1-4; 7 nucleotides match TRBD1. The CDR3 totals 15 residues. V lost 6 bases and J lost 2; bases outside the gene matches: 6. The V gene's germline CDR1 is MDHEN and CDR2 SYDVKM. CDR3 in amino acids: CASSRQGATNEKLFF. The CDR3 bases are TGTGCCAGCAGCAGACAGGGAGCGACTAATGAAAAACTGTTTTTT.

The V call is TRBV27, the J call TRBJ1-3, with 7 bases fitting TRBD1. There are 19 residues in the CDR3. Germline CDR1 reads MNHEY; CDR2 reads SMNVEV (reference sequence). The V gene end was trimmed by 5 bases and the J gene end by 0 bases; junction bases not matched to a gene: 16. CDR3 nucleotide sequence: TGTGCCAGCAGTCAACGGGACAGCCCCATACCCAGCTCTGGAAACACCATATATTTT. Its translation: CASSQRDSPIPSSGNTIYF.

This chain joins TRBV6-6 and TRBJ2-1; no definite D call. CDR1 and CDR2 from the germline V gene are MNHNY and SVGAGI (reference sequence). The germline V and J ends were trimmed by 8 bases and 6 bases, with 11 bases remaining between them. CDR3 length: 12 residues. The DNA for the CDR3 is TGTGCCAGCGGAGCGAACCCCAATGAGCAGTTCTTC. Protein sequence: CASGANPNEQFF.

The V call is TRBV5-1, the J call TRBJ2-2; D is unresolved. CDR3 length equals 14 residues. The germline V gene encodes CDR1 SGHRS and CDR2 YFSETQ. Trimming stripped 1 base from V and 4 bases from J, with 8 bases between. This CDR3 is CASSLYGSTGELFF. CDR3 bases: TGCGCCAGCAGCTTGTACGGATCCACCGGGGAGCTGTTTTTT.

The V call is TRBV4-3, the J call TRBJ2-1, with TRBD2 as a possible D gene (6 bases). Germline lookup yields CDR1 LGHNA and CDR2 YSLEER. Trimming shortened V by 3 bases and J by 1 base, and 10 bases separated the two germline ends. This CDR3 has 15 residues. The CDR3 sequence is CASSHSGTSYNEQFF. CDR3 coding DNA: TGCGCCAGCAGCCACTCTGGGACTTCCTACAATGAGCAGTTCTTC.

The chain uses TRBV5-6 and TRBJ2-6; the D gene is possibly TRBD2 (5 bases). The germline CDR1 and CDR2 sequences are SGHDT and YYEEEE. Trimming stripped 0 bases from V and 10 bases from J, with 8 bases between. The CDR3 has 13 residues. This chain's CDR3 is CASSLAEGNVLTF. CDR3 DNA sequence: TGTGCCAGCAGCTTGGCCGAGGGAAACGTCCTGACTTTC.

J is TRBJ1-2 and V is TRBV9; D is uncertain. With 3 bases removed from V and 5 bases from J, the gap between germline ends came to 8 bases. CDR1 is SGDLS and CDR2 is YYNGEE in the germline V gene. This CDR3 is 12 amino acids long. This chain's CDR3 is CASSETDYGYTF. The CDR3 DNA sequence: TGTGCCAGCAGCGAGACTGATTATGGCTACACCTTC.

This chain links TRBV28 with TRBJ1-3; D remains unclear. The length of the CDR3 is 16 residues. Germline CDR1 reads MDHEN; CDR2 reads SYDVKM. V was pared by 6 bases and J by 0 bases, with 15 bases between. The CDR3 spells CASSPSGWSSGNTIYF. The CDR3 nucleotides read TGTGCCAGCAGCCCTTCAGGCTGGAGCTCTGGAAACACCATATATTTT.

In its sample, this clone was seen many times. The rearrangement uses TRBV30 and TRBJ2-4; TRBD1 agrees at 9 bases. This CDR3 region has 16 residues. Trimming took 3 bases from V and 4 from J; bases not matched to a gene: 10. Germline values: CDR1 GTSNPN, CDR2 SVGIG (reference sequence). This CDR3 reads CAWRRADRGFKNIQYF. Here the CDR3 DNA reads TGTGCCTGGAGAAGGGCAGACAGGGGGTTTAAAAACATTCAGTACTTC.

The chain couples TRBV18 to TRBJ2-4; 12 nucleotides align to TRBD2. V lost 5 bases to trimming and J lost 9 bases; unmatched junction nucleotides: 11. Germline CDR1 KGHSH, CDR2 LQKENI. CDR3 length equals 16 residues. CDR3 coding DNA: TGTGCCAGCTCATCCAAGACTAGCGGGAGAACCGGCATTCAGTACTTC. Its translation: CASSSKTSGRTGIQYF.

This clone showed up just a few times. The chain joins TRBV5-4 to TRBJ1-1; no clear D gene. There are 14 residues in the CDR3. V lost 2 bases and J lost 2, with 10 bases in between. Per the germline V gene, CDR1 is SGHNT and CDR2 is YYREEE (reference sequence). The CDR3 DNA reads as TGTGCCAGCAGCTTCCCGGGAGGAAACACTGAAGCTTTCTTT. Its translation: CASSFPGGNTEAFF.

The gene calls are TRBV28 and TRBJ1-4, with D perhaps matching TRBD1 (5 bases). The V and J ends lost 2 bases and 5 bases respectively, with 9 bases between them. Germline CDR1 reads MDHEN; CDR2 reads SYDVKM. This CDR3 has 14 amino acids. Written as DNA, the CDR3 is TGTGCCAGCAGTTTAGTCCAGGGAAATGAAAAACTGTTTTTT. This translates into CASSLVQGNEKLFF. Full variable domain (rest looked up from reference TRBV28 and TRBJ1-4): DVKVTQSSRYLVKRTGEKVFLECVQDMDHENMFWYRQDPGLGLRLIYFSYDVKMKEKGDIPEGYSVSREKKERFSLILESASTNQTSMYLCASSLVQGNEKLFFGSGTQLSVL.

V is TRBV18 and J is TRBJ2-2; perhaps TRBD2 as D (6 bases). Trimming shortened V by 5 bases and J by 5 bases, and 15 bases separated the two germline ends. The germline gives CDR1 KGHSH, CDR2 LQKENI. This CDR3 comprises 15 residues. CDR3 protein: CASSTGRGGTGELFF. The CDR3, as DNA: TGTGCCAGCTCAACCGGGCGCGGAGGGACCGGGGAGCTGTTTTTT.

The chain recombines TRBV6-6 with TRBJ2-7; 8 bases map to TRBD2. The CDR3 runs 15 residues. V lost 7 bases to trimming and J lost 6 bases; unmatched junction nucleotides: 14. The germline V gene encodes CDR1 MNHNY and CDR2 SVGAGI (reference sequence). CDR3 bases: TGTGCCAGCACCCTTACCCCGGACAGCGGGGGCGAGCAGTACTTC. Its translation is CASTLTPDSGGEQYF.

The chain uses TRBV7-3 and TRBJ2-1, with unresolved D. Germline CDR1 and CDR2: SGHTA and FQGTGA. The V gene lost 3 bases and the J gene lost 3 bases, with 6 bases spanning the gap. This CDR3 has 13 amino acids. The CDR3 reads CASSLTVYNEQFF. DNA of the CDR3: TGTGCCAGCAGCTTGACTGTCTACAATGAGCAGTTCTTC.

The chain links TRBV5-1 to TRBJ2-5, with a weak D call TRBD1 (6 bases). Trimming took 4 bases from V and 4 from J, leaving 11 bases between them. CDR1 is SGHRS and CDR2 is YFSETQ in the germline V gene. There are 13 residues in the CDR3. CDR3 region: CASSGRQVETQYF. CDR3 coding DNA: TGCGCCAGCAGCGGCCGACAGGTAGAGACCCAGTACTTC.

This chain links TRBV19 with TRBJ2-2, with D perhaps matching TRBD1 (5 bases). The V end was cut by 6 bases, the J end by 5 bases, with 10 bases between. Germline V gives CDR1 LNHDA, CDR2 SQIVND (reference sequence). The CDR3 spans 13 residues. The CDR3 nucleotides read TGTGCCAGTAGCAGGGTTTATACCGGGGAGCTGTTTTTT. As protein: CASSRVYTGELFF.

V gene TRBV5-1 combines with J gene TRBJ2-1; the match to TRBD1 covers 7 bases. Germline CDR1 is SGHRS and CDR2 is YFSETQ. There are 16 residues in the CDR3. The V gene end was trimmed by 0 bases and the J gene end by 8 bases; junction bases not matched to a gene: 11. CDR3 loop: CASSLDPSTGTDEQFF. The CDR3 region has the DNA TGCGCCAGCAGCTTGGACCCCTCGACAGGGACCGATGAGCAGTTCTTC.